The rows below give T cell receptor beta chains drawn from one sample of a study of T-cell memory formation after mild COVID-19. TCRdb used MiXCR to reprocess the 5' RACE reads, holding one entry per CDR3 protein. The data show 44,000 or so distinct CDR3 sequences, with nearly 9.5% seen just once and 10% to 15% held by the top ten. Sequences were obtained from PBMCs or a T cell subset sorted from them (not recorded which). The receptors come from an adult woman who had mild COVID-19 (a few samples of this study predate the infection). Cell type and time point are not known. The CDR3 runs from the conserved cysteine through the conserved F or W. The D gene is left open where the match is weak. A row's size may be missing; if present it is once, few, many or a size class.

D: .; J: TRBJ1-1; size: .; V: TRBV6-2/TRBV6-3; CDR3: CASSYIPGREAFF; DNA: TGTGCCAGCAGTTACATTCCGGGACGGGAAGCTTTCTTT
D: TRBD1; J: TRBJ2-5; size: .; V: TRBV4-3; CDR3: CASSRVPGQGQETQYF; DNA: TGCGCCAGCAGCCGCGTACCGGGACAGGGCCAAGAGACCCAGTACTTC
D: .; J: TRBJ2-5; size: many; V: TRBV6-5; CDR3: CASSSKPGLQGGTQYF; DNA: TGTGCCAGCAGTTCTAAACCGGGACTTCAGGGAGGGACCCAGTACTTC
D: .; J: TRBJ2-7; size: many; V: TRBV7-9; CDR3: CASSYQGLPTYEQYF; DNA: TGTGCCAGCAGCTACCAGGGATTGCCCACCTACGAGCAGTACTTC
D: TRBD2; J: TRBJ2-5; size: .; V: TRBV5-1; CDR3: CASSWTPGGFVAETQYF; DNA: TGCGCCAGCAGCTGGACTCCGGGAGGGTTCGTAGCAGAGACCCAGTACTTC
D: .; J: TRBJ2-3; size: many; V: TRBV6-5; CDR3: CASSLGDTQYF; DNA: TGTGCCAGCAGCCTCGGAGATACGCAGTATTTT
D: .; J: TRBJ2-3; size: few; V: TRBV7-3; CDR3: CASSDNLGGGTDTQYF; DNA: TGTGCCAGTAGCGACAATCTAGGGGGAGGAACAGATACGCAGTATTTT
D: TRBD2; J: TRBJ2-3; size: many; V: TRBV13; CDR3: CASSSVPSGASTDTQYF; DNA: TGTGCCAGCAGCTCTGTACCTAGCGGGGCCAGCACAGATACGCAGTATTTT
D: .; J: TRBJ1-1; size: .; V: TRBV5-4; CDR3: CASSSGGNKNTEAFF; DNA: TGTGCCAGCAGCTCGGGAGGAAACAAGAACACTGAAGCTTTCTTT
D: .; J: TRBJ2-1; size: many; V: TRBV5-6; CDR3: CASSPSGTPYNEQFF; DNA: TGTGCCAGCAGCCCATCCGGGACTCCGTACAATGAGCAGTTCTTC
D: .; J: TRBJ2-5; size: many; V: TRBV5-6; CDR3: CASSSQETQYF; DNA: TGTGCCAGCAGCTCTCAAGAGACCCAGTACTTC
D: .; J: TRBJ1-2; size: .; V: TRBV6-6; CDR3: CASATSGREGLGGYTF; DNA: TGTGCCAGCGCGACGTCCGGCAGGGAGGGGTTGGGTGGCTACACCTTC
D: .; J: TRBJ2-7; size: .; V: TRBV2; CDR3: CASSEQGILYEQYF; DNA: TGTGCCAGCAGTGAACAGGGGATTCTCTACGAGCAGTACTTC
D: .; J: TRBJ1-1; size: .; V: TRBV6-4; CDR3: CASSDRDNTEAFF; DNA: TGTGCCAGCAGTGACCGGGACAACACTGAAGCTTTCTTT
D: .; J: TRBJ1-2; size: .; V: TRBV20-1; CDR3: CSAPIRGAANGYTF; DNA: TGCAGTGCCCCGATTCGTGGGGCAGCTAATGGCTACACCTTC
D: .; J: TRBJ1-6; size: few; V: TRBV18; CDR3: CASSVSGDRSPLHF; DNA: TGTGCCAGCTCAGTCTCCGGGGATCGTTCACCCCTCCACTTT
D: .; J: TRBJ2-7; size: few; V: TRBV19; CDR3: CASSGSGTGGTEQYF; DNA: TGTGCCAGTAGCGGTTCCGGGACTGGGGGGACCGAGCAGTACTTC
D: .; J: TRBJ2-5; size: .; V: TRBV5-1; CDR3: CASSALRETQYF; DNA: TGCGCCAGCAGCGCGTTGAGAGAGACCCAGTACTTC
D: .; J: TRBJ2-1; size: .; V: TRBV6-1; CDR3: CASADVPGHYNEQFF; DNA: TGTGCCAGCGCCGATGTCCCGGGACACTATAATGAGCAGTTCTTC
D: .; J: TRBJ2-7; size: .; V: TRBV11-3; CDR3: CASSLAGTQAAYEQYF; DNA: TGTGCCAGCAGCTTAGCGGGAACTCAAGCTGCCTACGAGCAGTACTTC
D: .; J: TRBJ2-2; size: many; V: TRBV29-1; CDR3: CSVWGTNPGELFF; DNA: TGCAGCGTGTGGGGTACCAACCCCGGGGAGCTGTTTTTT
D: TRBD2; J: TRBJ2-5; size: many; V: TRBV12-3/TRBV12-4; CDR3: CASSTRPSAGGITQYF; DNA: TGTGCCAGCAGTACCCGCCCTTCAGCGGGGGGGATTACCCAGTACTTC
D: .; J: TRBJ2-3; size: .; V: TRBV30; CDR3: CAWSVVYQRYF; DNA: TGTGCCTGGAGTGTAGTGTACCAACGGTATTTT
D: .; J: TRBJ1-2; size: once; V: TRBV4-2; CDR3: CASSQDPRGWDGYTF; DNA: TGTGCCAGCAGCCAAGATCCCAGGGGTTGGGATGGCTACACCTTC
D: .; J: TRBJ1-3; size: .; V: TRBV18; CDR3: CASSPGRFSGNTIYF; DNA: TGTGCCAGCTCCCCGGGAAGGTTCTCTGGAAACACCATATATTTT
D: .; J: TRBJ1-5; size: .; V: TRBV30; CDR3: CAWSNLGSNQPQHF; DNA: TGTGCCTGGAGTAATTTGGGATCGAATCAGCCCCAGCATTTT
D: TRBD1; J: TRBJ1-5; size: .; V: TRBV7-2; CDR3: CASSLVTGGGQPQHF; DNA: TGTGCCAGCAGCTTAGTGACAGGGGGCGGTCAGCCCCAGCATTTT
D: TRBD2; J: TRBJ2-1; size: .; V: TRBV7-9; CDR3: CASSLGTSGNEQFF; DNA: TGTGCCAGCAGCTTAGGGACTAGCGGCAATGAGCAGTTCTTC
D: TRBD1; J: TRBJ2-7; size: medium-sized; V: TRBV3-1; CDR3: CASSQPGQGAYEQYF; DNA: TGTGCCAGCAGCCAGCCGGGACAGGGGGCGTACGAGCAGTACTTC
D: .; J: TRBJ2-1; size: .; V: TRBV24-1; CDR3: CATSDFRPNSYNEQFF; DNA: TGTGCCACCAGTGACTTCCGACCTAACTCCTACAATGAGCAGTTCTTC
D: .; J: TRBJ1-5; size: few; V: TRBV19; CDR3: CASTKNVGFTSNQPQHF; DNA: TGTGCCAGTACTAAGAACGTTGGTTTCACTAGCAATCAGCCCCAGCATTTT
D: TRBD1; J: TRBJ1-5; size: .; V: TRBV20-1; CDR3: CSARDRGIYSNQPQHF; DNA: TGCAGTGCTCGGGACAGGGGGATTTATAGCAATCAGCCCCAGCATTTT
D: .; J: TRBJ2-3; size: few; V: TRBV9; CDR3: CASSVGVTSTDTQYF; DNA: TGTGCCAGCAGCGTAGGGGTGACGAGCACAGATACGCAGTATTTT
D: .; J: TRBJ2-5; size: .; V: TRBV14; CDR3: CASSQDQGTSQYF; DNA: TGTGCCAGCAGCCAAGATCAGGGGACCAGCCAGTACTTC
D: .; J: TRBJ2-7; size: medium-sized; V: TRBV11-2; CDR3: CASSPKVRDSSYEQYF; DNA: TGTGCCAGCAGCCCCAAAGTGAGGGATAGCTCCTACGAGCAGTACTTC
D: TRBD2; J: TRBJ2-7; size: .; V: TRBV18; CDR3: CASSLSGTSLYEQYF; DNA: TGTGCCAGCTCACTTTCCGGGACTAGTCTTTACGAGCAGTACTTC
D: TRBD2; J: TRBJ2-1; size: .; V: TRBV7-2; CDR3: CASSTSGAVYNEQFF; DNA: TGTGCCAGCAGCACGAGCGGGGCGGTCTACAATGAGCAGTTCTTC